This entry is about one T cell receptor (beta chain). The antigen is unknown. The source of the sample is a study of cytomegalovirus exposure and HLA in healthy donors. Background on the study: Around 80 million unique TCRs from HLA-typed donors were held in an early data release.

The study's findings and limits: The authors considered a cluster of highly shared sequence variants likely to be a sequencing artifact.

Primers for the PCR totalled 60 Vbeta and 13 Jbeta. Per the original data handling: Some 80 million unique TCR beta chains, 9 million to 14 million shared, were counted in a later analysis. Sequencing used immunoSEQ multiplex PCR; TCRdb keeps in-frame clones, though not all of them. From that table come the V and J calls and clone size; the DNA was used to work out D and trimming. This table holds 85,000 to 110,000 clones, around 79% found once. The germline V gene has CDR1 WSHSY and CDR2 SAAADI. This CDR3 contains 13 residues. The V gene lost 6 bases and the J gene lost 5 bases, with 11 bases spanning the gap.

The source is a man aged 50 to 59 in good health and CMV-seropositive. The J gene is TRBJ2-1, the V gene TRBV10-2, with a weak D call TRBD2 (6 bases). What was sequenced was PBMCs. CDR3 sequence reads: CASRGSGNNEQFF. The CDR3 nucleotides read TGCGCCAGCAGGGGTAGCGGAAACAATGAGCAGTTCTTC.